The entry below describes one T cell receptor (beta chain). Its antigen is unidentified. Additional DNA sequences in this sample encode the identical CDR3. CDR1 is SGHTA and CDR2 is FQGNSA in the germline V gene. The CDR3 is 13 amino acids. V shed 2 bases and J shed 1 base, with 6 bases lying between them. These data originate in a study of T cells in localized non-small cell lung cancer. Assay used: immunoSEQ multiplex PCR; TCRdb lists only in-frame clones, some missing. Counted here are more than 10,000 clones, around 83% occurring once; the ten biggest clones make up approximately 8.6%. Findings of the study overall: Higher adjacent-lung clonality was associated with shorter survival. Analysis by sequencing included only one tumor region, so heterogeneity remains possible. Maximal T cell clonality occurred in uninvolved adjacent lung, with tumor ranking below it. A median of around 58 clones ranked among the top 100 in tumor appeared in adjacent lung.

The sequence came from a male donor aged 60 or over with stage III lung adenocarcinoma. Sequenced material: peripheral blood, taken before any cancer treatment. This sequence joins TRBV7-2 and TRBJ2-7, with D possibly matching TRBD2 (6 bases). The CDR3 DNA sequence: TGTGCCAGCAGCTTAAGCGGGTCCTACGAGCAGTACTTC. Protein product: CASSLSGSYEQYF.